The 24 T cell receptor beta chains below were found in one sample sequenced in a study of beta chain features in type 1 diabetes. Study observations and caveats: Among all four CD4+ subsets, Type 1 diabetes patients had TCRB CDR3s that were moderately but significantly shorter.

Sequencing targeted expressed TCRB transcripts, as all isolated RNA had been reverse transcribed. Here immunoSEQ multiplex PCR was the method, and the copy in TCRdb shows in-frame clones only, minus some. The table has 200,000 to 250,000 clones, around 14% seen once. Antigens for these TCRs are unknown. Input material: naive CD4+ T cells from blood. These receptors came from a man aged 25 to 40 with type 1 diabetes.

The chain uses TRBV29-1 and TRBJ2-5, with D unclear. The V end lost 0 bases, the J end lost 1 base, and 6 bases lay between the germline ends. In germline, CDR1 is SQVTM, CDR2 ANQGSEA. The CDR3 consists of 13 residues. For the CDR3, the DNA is TGCAGCGTTGAAGACCCCGTCCAAGAGACCCAGTACTTC. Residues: CSVEDPVQETQYF.

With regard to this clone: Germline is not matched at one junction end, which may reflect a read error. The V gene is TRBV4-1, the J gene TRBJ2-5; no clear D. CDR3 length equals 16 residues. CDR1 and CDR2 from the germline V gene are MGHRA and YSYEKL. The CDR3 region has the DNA TGTGCCAGCAGCCCAGAGGTGGAGATCTTGTCGGAGACCCAGTACTTC. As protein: CASSPEVEILSETQYF.

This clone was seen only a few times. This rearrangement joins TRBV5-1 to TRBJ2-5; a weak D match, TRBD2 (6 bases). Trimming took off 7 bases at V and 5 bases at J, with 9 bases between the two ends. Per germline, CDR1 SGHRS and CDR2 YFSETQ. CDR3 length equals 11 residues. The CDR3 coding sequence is TGCGCCAGCCGACGGGGGGAGACCCAGTACTTC. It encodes CASRRGETQYF.

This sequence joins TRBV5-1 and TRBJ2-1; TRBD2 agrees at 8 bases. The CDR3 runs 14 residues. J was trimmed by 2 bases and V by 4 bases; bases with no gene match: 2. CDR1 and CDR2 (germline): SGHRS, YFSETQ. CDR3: CASSPGGPYNEQFF. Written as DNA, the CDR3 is TGCGCCAGCAGCCCGGGGGGGCCCTACAATGAGCAGTTCTTC.

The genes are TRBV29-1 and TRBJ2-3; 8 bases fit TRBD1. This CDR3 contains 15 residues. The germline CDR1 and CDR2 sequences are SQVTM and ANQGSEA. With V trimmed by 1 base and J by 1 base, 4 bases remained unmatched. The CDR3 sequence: CSVEGTGTRTDTQYF. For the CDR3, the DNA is TGCAGCGTTGAAGGGACAGGGACCCGCACAGATACGCAGTATTTT.

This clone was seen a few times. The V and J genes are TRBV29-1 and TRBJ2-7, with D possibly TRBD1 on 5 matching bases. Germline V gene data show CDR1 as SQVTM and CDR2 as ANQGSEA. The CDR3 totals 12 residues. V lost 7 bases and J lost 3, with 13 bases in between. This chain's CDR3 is CSAADTYYEQYF. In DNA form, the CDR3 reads TGCAGCGCCGCGGACACTTACTACGAGCAGTACTTC.

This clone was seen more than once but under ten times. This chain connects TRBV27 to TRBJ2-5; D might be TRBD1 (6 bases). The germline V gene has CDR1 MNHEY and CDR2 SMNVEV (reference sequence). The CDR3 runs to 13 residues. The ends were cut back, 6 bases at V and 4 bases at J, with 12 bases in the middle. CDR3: CASRPGDVETQYF. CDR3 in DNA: TGTGCCAGCAGGCCAGGGGATGTAGAGACCCAGTACTTC.

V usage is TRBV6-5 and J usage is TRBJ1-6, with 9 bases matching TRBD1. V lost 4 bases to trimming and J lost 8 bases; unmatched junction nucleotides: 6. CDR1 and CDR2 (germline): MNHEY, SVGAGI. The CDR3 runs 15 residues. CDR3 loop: CASSSRTGVYSPLHF. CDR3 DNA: TGTGCCAGCAGTTCTCGGACAGGGGTTTATTCACCCCTCCACTTT.

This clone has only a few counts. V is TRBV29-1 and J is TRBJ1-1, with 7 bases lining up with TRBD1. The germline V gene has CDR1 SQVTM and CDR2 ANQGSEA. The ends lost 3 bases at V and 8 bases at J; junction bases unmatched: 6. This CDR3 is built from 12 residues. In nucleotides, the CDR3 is TGCAGCGTTGAGATAGGGACAGTGGAAGCTTTCTTT. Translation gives CSVEIGTVEAFF.

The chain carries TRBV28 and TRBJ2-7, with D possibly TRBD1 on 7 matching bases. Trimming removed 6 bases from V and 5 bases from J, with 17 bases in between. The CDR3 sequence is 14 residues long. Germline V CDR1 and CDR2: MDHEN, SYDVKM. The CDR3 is CASRTGGGGHEQYF. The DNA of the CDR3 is TGTGCCAGCAGGACCGGAGGAGGGGGCCACGAGCAGTACTTC.

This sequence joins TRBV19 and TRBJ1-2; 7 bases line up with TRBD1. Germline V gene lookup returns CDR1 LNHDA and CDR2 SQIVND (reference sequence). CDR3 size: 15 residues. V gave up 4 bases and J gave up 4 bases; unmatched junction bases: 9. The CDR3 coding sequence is TGTGCCAGTAGTACTGCCCCCCGGGACAGCTATGGCTACACCTTC. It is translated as CASSTAPRDSYGYTF.

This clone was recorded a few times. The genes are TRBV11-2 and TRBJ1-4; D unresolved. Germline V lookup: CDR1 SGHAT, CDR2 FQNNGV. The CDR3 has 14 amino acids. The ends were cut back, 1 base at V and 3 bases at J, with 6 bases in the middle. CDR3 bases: TGTGCCAGCAGCTTAGTTCGAGCTAATGAAAAACTGTTTTTT. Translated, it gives CASSLVRANEKLFF.

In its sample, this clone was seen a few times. CDR3 residues: CASSVGGQGNREQYF. DNA of the CDR3: TGTGCCAGCAGCGTTGGAGGACAGGGGAATAGAGAGCAGTACTTC. The rearrangement joins TRBV9 to TRBJ2-7, with 9 nucleotides matching TRBD1. This CDR3 contains 15 residues. Germline V gene data show CDR1 as SGDLS and CDR2 as YYNGEE. After removal of 2 bases from V and 7 bases from J, the junction contained 10 bases not matched to a gene.

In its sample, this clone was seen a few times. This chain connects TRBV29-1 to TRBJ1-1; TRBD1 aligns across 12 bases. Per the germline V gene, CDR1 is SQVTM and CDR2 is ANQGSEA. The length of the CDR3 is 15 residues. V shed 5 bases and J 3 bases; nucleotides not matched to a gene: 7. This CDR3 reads CSVLPGTGGDTEAFF. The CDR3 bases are TGCAGCGTTCTCCCCGGGACAGGGGGCGACACTGAAGCTTTCTTT. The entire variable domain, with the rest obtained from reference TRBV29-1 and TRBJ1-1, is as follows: SAVISQKPSRDICQRGTSLTIQCQVDSQVTMMFWYRQQPGQSLTLIATANQGSEATYESGFVIDKFPISRPNLTFSTLTVSNMSPEDSSIYLCSVLPGTGGDTEAFFGQGTRLTVV.

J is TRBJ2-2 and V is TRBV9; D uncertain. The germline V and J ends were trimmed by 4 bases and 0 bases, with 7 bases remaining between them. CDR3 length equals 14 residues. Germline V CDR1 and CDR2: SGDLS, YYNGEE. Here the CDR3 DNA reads TGTGCCAGCAGCCCCGAGGCGAACACCGGGGAGCTGTTTTTT. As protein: CASSPEANTGELFF. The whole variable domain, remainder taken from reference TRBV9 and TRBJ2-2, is DSGVTQTPKHLITATGQRVTLRCSPRSGDLSVYWYQQSLDQGLQFLIQYYNGEERAKGNILERFSAQQFPDLHSELNLSSLELGDSALYFCASSPEANTGELFFGEGSRLTVL.

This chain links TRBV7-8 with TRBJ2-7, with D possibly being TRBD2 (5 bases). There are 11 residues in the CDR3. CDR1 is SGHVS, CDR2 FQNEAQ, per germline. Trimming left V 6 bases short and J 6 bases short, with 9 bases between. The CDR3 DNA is TGTGCCAGCAGGGAAGGAGGCGAGCAGTACTTC. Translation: CASREGGEQYF.

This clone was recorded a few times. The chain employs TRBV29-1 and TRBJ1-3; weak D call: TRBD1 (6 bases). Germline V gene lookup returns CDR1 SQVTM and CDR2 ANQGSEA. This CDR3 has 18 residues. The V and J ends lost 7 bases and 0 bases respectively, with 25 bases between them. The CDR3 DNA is TGCAGCGGGTGGGCAGGGGCTCAGATCCCCAACTCTGGAAACACCATATATTTT. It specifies CSGWAGAQIPNSGNTIYF.

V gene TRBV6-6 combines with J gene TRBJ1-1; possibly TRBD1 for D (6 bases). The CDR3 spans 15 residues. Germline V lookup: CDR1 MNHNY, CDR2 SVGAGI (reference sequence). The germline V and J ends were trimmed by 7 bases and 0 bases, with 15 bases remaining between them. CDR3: CASTAQGFMNTEAFF. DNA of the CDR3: TGTGCCAGCACCGCTCAGGGGTTCATGAACACTGAAGCTTTCTTT.

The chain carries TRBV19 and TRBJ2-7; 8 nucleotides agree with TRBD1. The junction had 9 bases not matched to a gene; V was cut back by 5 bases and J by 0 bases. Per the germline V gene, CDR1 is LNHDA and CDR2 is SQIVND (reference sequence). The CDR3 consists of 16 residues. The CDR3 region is CASSQAGTGSSYEQYF. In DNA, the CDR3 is TGTGCCAGTAGTCAAGCCGGGACAGGAAGCTCCTACGAGCAGTACTTC.

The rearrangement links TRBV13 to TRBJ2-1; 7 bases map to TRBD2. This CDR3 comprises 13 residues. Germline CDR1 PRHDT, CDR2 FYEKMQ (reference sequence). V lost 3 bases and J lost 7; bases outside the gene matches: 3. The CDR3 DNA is TGTGCCAGCAGCTTCGGAGCGGGGAATGAGCAGTTCTTC. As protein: CASSFGAGNEQFF. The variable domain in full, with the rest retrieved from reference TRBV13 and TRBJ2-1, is AAGVIQSPRHLIKEKRETATLKCYPIPRHDTVYWYQQGPGQDPQFLISFYEKMQSDKGSIPDRFSAQQFSDYHSELNMSSLELGDSALYFCASSFGAGNEQFFGPGTRLTVL.

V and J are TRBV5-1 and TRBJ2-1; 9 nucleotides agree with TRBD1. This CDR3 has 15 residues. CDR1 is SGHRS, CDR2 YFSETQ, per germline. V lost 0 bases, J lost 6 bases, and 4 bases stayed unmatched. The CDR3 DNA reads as TGCGCCAGCAGCTTGGACAGGGGGCCTTCCAATGAGCAGTTCTTC. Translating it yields CASSLDRGPSNEQFF.

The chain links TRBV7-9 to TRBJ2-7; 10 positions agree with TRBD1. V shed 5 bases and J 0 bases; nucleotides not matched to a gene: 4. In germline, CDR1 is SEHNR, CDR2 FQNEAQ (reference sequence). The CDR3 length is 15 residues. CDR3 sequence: CASSMGQGYSYEQYF. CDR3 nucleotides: TGTGCCAGCAGCATGGGACAGGGGTACTCCTACGAGCAGTACTTC.

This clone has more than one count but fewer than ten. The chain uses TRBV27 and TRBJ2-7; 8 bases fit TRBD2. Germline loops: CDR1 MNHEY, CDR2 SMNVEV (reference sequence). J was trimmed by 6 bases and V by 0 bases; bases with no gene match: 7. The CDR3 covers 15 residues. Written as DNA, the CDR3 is TGTGCCAGCAGTTTATCTCCCGGGGGGGCCACCGAGCAGTACTTC. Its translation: CASSLSPGGATEQYF.

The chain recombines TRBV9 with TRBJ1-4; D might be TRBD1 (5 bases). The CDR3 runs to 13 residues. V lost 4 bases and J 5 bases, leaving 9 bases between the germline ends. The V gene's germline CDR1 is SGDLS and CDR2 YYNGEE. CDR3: CASSPRTNEKLFF. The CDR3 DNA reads TGTGCCAGCAGCCCCCGGACAAATGAAAAACTGTTTTTT.